This T cell receptor (beta chain) originates from a study of control samples from healthy donors and cancer patients. Trimming pared 1 base from V and 5 bases from J, leaving 14 bases between. CDR3 size: 16 residues. Germline V CDR1 and CDR2: MNHEY, SVGAGI. Some clones are missing from TCRdb's copy, which holds only in-frame ones; the method was immunoSEQ multiplex PCR. The table has 100,000 to 150,000 clones, 80% to 95% seen once. Sequencing was performed on blood. V and J are TRBV6-5 and TRBJ2-2; the D gene is possibly TRBD1 (7 bases). This receptor was obtained from a man aged 18 to 35 in good health. CDR3 DNA: TGTGCCAGCAGTTACTTTCCAGGGGGGTCTACCGGGGAGCTGTTTTTT. This translates into CASSYFPGGSTGELFF.